These 2 T cell receptor beta chains were all obtained from the same sample, sequenced in a study of blood T cell repertoires in COVID-19. TCRdb's table, derived via immunoSEQ multiplex PCR, lists solely in-frame clones and lacks some. The data show 55,000 to 85,000 clones, about 80% seen once. Sequencing was performed on peripheral blood. Receptors were obtained from a woman in her 70s with acute or convalescent COVID-19.

The chain has TRBV27 and TRBJ2-1, with 7 bases identical to TRBD2. Per the germline V gene, CDR1 is MNHEY and CDR2 is SMNVEV (reference sequence). Trimming removed 5 bases from V and 0 bases from J; junction bases left unmatched: 10. This CDR3 comprises 17 residues. CDR3 sequence: CASSPAGAAVSYNEQFF. The CDR3, as DNA: TGTGCCAGCAGTCCGGCGGGAGCGGCAGTCTCCTACAATGAGCAGTTCTTC.

J is TRBJ2-7 and V is TRBV3-1 (or the pseudogene TRBV3-2), with TRBD2 identical over 8 bases. The CDR3 spans 13 residues. Unmatched junction bases numbered 4, after V lost 6 bases and J lost 3 bases. Germline V CDR1 and CDR2: LGHDT, YNNKEL (reference sequence). The CDR3 DNA reads TGTGCCAGCAGACAGAGCGGGAGCTACGAGCAGTACTTC. It specifies CASRQSGSYEQYF.